This entry lists 11 T cell receptor beta chains sequenced from one sample in a study of blood T cell repertoires in COVID-19 (TCRdb year 2020). The library came from the immunoSEQ multiplex PCR assay. This immuneACCESS table, as held by TCRdb, lists in-frame sequences with V and J called but not all clones. Of the missing ones, under half trace to an unresolved V gene in checked studies; the others have no known cause. Counted in this sample were about 200,000 clones; approximately 86% of them appeared once. Around 1.5% of the sample is held by the ten biggest clonotypes. The sample was peripheral blood. The receptors come from a man between 18 and 35 years old with active or convalescent COVID-19.

This clone was observed once. This specimen includes other DNA sequences encoding the same CDR3. The chain joins TRBV28 to TRBJ1-2; 9 nucleotides line up with TRBD1. In germline, CDR1 is MDHEN, CDR2 SYDVKM. This CDR3 contains 13 residues. Unmatched junction bases numbered 4, after V lost 3 bases and J lost 8 bases. CDR3 region: CASSLTGGRGYTF. The CDR3 nucleotides read TGTGCCAGCAGTTTGACAGGGGGAAGAGGCTACACCTTC.

This CDR3 is CASSQDWGVNYGYTF. In DNA form, the CDR3 reads TGTGCCAGCAGCCAAGATTGGGGGGTCAACTATGGCTACACCTTC. The genes are TRBV4-2 and TRBJ1-2, with D perhaps matching TRBD1 (5 bases). V was pared by 0 bases and J by 2 bases, with 10 bases between. The CDR3 has 15 residues. The V gene's germline CDR1 is LGHNA and CDR2 YNFKEQ.

The J gene is TRBJ2-5, the V gene TRBV7-3; 9 bases are shared with TRBD2. V was clipped by 2 bases and J by 0 bases; unmatched bases: 7. This CDR3 is 17 amino acids long. In germline, CDR1 is SGHTA, CDR2 FQGTGA. In DNA form, the CDR3 reads TGTGCCAGCAGCTTAGGGGTTAGCGGGGGCTACCAAGAGACCCAGTACTTC. The encoded protein is CASSLGVSGGYQETQYF.

The table lists this clone with a few counts. The junction departs from germline at one end; a sequencing error may be responsible. The rearrangement joins TRBV11-2 to TRBJ2-2, with D tentatively TRBD2 (7 bases). CDR3 size: 15 residues. Germline lookup yields CDR1 SGHAT and CDR2 FQNNGV. The CDR3 DNA reads as TGTGCCAGCAGCCCGGCGGGGGCGAAAACCGGGGAGCTGTTTTTT. Its translation is CASSPAGAKTGELFF.

The rearrangement joins TRBV3-1 (or the pseudogene TRBV3-2) to TRBJ1-6; 8 positions match TRBD1. V gave up 4 bases and J gave up 7 bases; unmatched junction bases: 12. The germline V gene encodes CDR1 LGHDT and CDR2 YNNKEL (reference sequence). The CDR3 runs 17 residues. The CDR3, as DNA: TGTGCCAGCAGCCTCCTGACAGGGGAAGGGGAGAATTCACCCCTCCACTTT. The encoded protein is CASSLLTGEGENSPLHF.

The CDR3 DNA is TGCGCCAGCAGCCAAGATCTGGGACAGGGAGGAAACACCATATATTTT. This translates into CASSQDLGQGGNTIYF. The chain couples TRBV4-3 to TRBJ1-3; 9 bases agree with TRBD1. Germline CDR1 is LGHNA and CDR2 is YSLEER. V trimming: 0 bases; J trimming: 4 bases; junction bases outside the gene matches: 4. The CDR3 is made up of 16 amino acids.

The chain has TRBV19 and TRBJ2-7, with TRBD2 matching over 10 bases. Germline CDR1 is LNHDA and CDR2 is SQIVND (reference sequence). The length of the CDR3 is 15 residues. Trimming took 4 bases from V and 7 from J; bases not matched to a gene: 10. The CDR3 loop is CASSKSSGSLGEQYF. CDR3 nucleotide sequence: TGTGCCAGTAGTAAATCTAGCGGGAGTTTAGGAGAGCAGTACTTC.

This chain connects TRBV6-4 to TRBJ2-1, with 7 bases matching TRBD1. The CDR3 is 15 amino acids. J gave up 8 bases and V 5 bases, and 12 bases lay outside the gene matches. The V gene's germline CDR1 is MRHNA and CDR2 SNTAGT. The CDR3, as DNA: TGTGCCAGCAGTTCATCCGGGACAGTAGGAGATGAGCAGTTCTTC. It codes for CASSSSGTVGDEQFF.

V and J are TRBV5-1 and TRBJ2-7, with D maybe TRBD2 (6 bases). Germline CDR1 is SGHRS and CDR2 is YFSETQ. The CDR3 is 14 residues long. V was cut by 0 bases and J by 2 bases, with 9 bases left in between. CDR3 loop: CASSLAGDPYEQYF. As DNA, the CDR3 is TGCGCCAGCAGCTTGGCGGGGGACCCCTACGAGCAGTACTTC.

This clone was seen only a few times. The J gene is TRBJ2-7, the V gene TRBV6-6, with 8 bases identical to TRBD2. Germline trimming cut 8 bases from V and 3 bases from J; bases unmatched to any gene: 12. This CDR3 region has 15 residues. Germline values: CDR1 MNHNY, CDR2 SVGAGI (reference sequence). The CDR3 reads CASLEPGLGRYEQYF. DNA of the CDR3: TGTGCCAGCTTAGAACCGGGACTAGGGCGCTACGAGCAGTACTTC.

The rearrangement uses TRBV28 and TRBJ1-5, with 8 bases fitting TRBD1. Germline values: CDR1 MDHEN, CDR2 SYDVKM. This CDR3 region has 15 residues. V was clipped by 4 bases and J by 3 bases; unmatched bases: 5. The CDR3 nucleotides read TGTGCCAGCAGTTCGGGACAGGCCACCAATCAGCCCCAGCATTTT. It translates to CASSSGQATNQPQHF.